Below, 21 T cell receptor beta chains from the same sample are listed, as sequenced in a study of cytomegalovirus exposure and HLA in healthy donors. The data were produced by immunoSEQ multiplex PCR, yet TCRdb's version contains in-frame clones alone and is incomplete. The sample contains more than 100,000 clones, more than 70% of which appear only once. The sample comprised PBMCs. Every receptor here comes from a man under 40 in good health and CMV-seronegative.

This clone occurred a few times. The V gene is TRBV18, the J gene TRBJ2-1; 7 nucleotides agree with TRBD2. From germline, CDR1 is KGHSH and CDR2 LQKENI. This CDR3 comprises 14 residues. V gave up 6 bases and J gave up 8 bases; unmatched junction bases: 10. In nucleotides, the CDR3 is TGTGCCAGCTCGCGCGGACTAGTCAGCGATGAGCAGTTCTTC. Its protein product is CASSRGLVSDEQFF.

This chain connects TRBV7-2 to TRBJ1-6; D perhaps matches TRBD1 (5 bases). Trimming shortened V by 1 base and J by 0 bases, and 7 bases separated the two germline ends. The CDR3 covers 16 residues. The germline CDR1 and CDR2 sequences are SGHTA and FQGNSA. The CDR3 spells CASSLGGSSYNSPLHF. CDR3 in DNA: TGTGCCAGCAGCTTAGGGGGCAGCTCCTATAATTCACCCCTCCACTTT.

This clone was counted a few times. The chain couples TRBV5-1 to TRBJ1-4, with a possible D match to TRBD1 (6 bases). The CDR3 extends over 16 amino acids. Germline CDR1 SGHRS, CDR2 YFSETQ. The V end lost 4 bases, the J end lost 7 bases, and 20 bases lay between the germline ends. The CDR3, as DNA: TGCGCCAGCAGCCCGAGGACGCAGGGGTCAGGTGAAAAACTGTTTTTT. Encoded protein: CASSPRTQGSGEKLFF.

The chain is built from TRBV30 and TRBJ1-1; no definite D call. CDR3 length equals 12 residues. V lost 2 bases and J lost 1, with 5 bases in between. Germline V CDR1 and CDR2: GTSNPN, SVGIG (reference sequence). CDR3 nucleotide sequence: TGTGCCTGGAGTCCATCGAACACTGAAGCTTTCTTT. It encodes CAWSPSNTEAFF.

The chain combines TRBV27 with TRBJ2-7; D is possibly TRBD2 (6 bases). CDR3 length: 15 residues. In germline, CDR1 is MNHEY, CDR2 SMNVEV (reference sequence). The V end lost 3 bases, the J end lost 7 bases, and 19 bases lay between the germline ends. CDR3 amino acids: CASSFSGTSSGEQYF. The CDR3 region has the DNA TGTGCCAGCAGTTTCTCAGGGACTTCCAGTGGGGAGCAGTACTTC.

The chain carries TRBV28 and TRBJ2-7; D may be TRBD1 (6 bases). V was cut by 2 bases and J by 3 bases, with 8 bases left in between. The CDR3 contains 13 residues. CDR1 is MDHEN and CDR2 is SYDVKM in the germline V gene. In DNA, the CDR3 is TGTGCCAGCAGTTTAGGACAGCTCTACGAGCAGTACTTC. This gives the protein CASSLGQLYEQYF.

The gene calls are TRBV6-1 and TRBJ1-4; possible D gene TRBD1, 6 bases. V was pared by 1 base and J by 8 bases, with 14 bases between. Germline V gene data show CDR1 as MNHNS and CDR2 as SASEGT. This CDR3 contains 15 residues. As DNA, the CDR3 is TGTGCCAGCAGTGAAGGTCGGCAGGGGCGGGAAAAACTGTTTTTT. Its translation is CASSEGRQGREKLFF.

In its sample, this clone was seen once. V usage is TRBV6-5 and J usage is TRBJ2-7; TRBD2 matches at 14 bases. Germline values: CDR1 MNHEY, CDR2 SVGAGI. Trimming removed 4 bases from V and 5 bases from J; junction bases left unmatched: 4. This CDR3 has 15 amino acids. Here the CDR3 DNA reads TGTGCCAGCAGTTGGGGACTAGCGGGGGTAAACGAGCAGTACTTC. Translation gives CASSWGLAGVNEQYF.

The J gene is TRBJ2-3, the V gene TRBV20-1; D not certain. This CDR3 is 11 amino acids long. Germline V gene data show CDR1 as DFQATT and CDR2 as SNEGSKA (reference sequence). Between the trimmed V and J ends, which lost 4 bases and 2 bases, there was a span of 4 bases. CDR3 nucleotides: TGCAGTGCTATACTCACAGATACGCAGTATTTT. Protein sequence: CSAILTDTQYF.

A single count supports this clone. The chain combines TRBV18 with TRBJ2-1; 11 nucleotides line up with TRBD2. CDR3 size: 15 residues. Germline assignment: CDR1 KGHSH and CDR2 LQKENI. After removal of 3 bases from V and 7 bases from J, the junction contained 5 bases not matched to a gene. CDR3 DNA sequence: TGTGCCAGCTCACCTTCTAGCGGGAGGTTTAATGAGCAGTTCTTC. This encodes CASSPSSGRFNEQFF.

V usage is TRBV5-1 and J usage is TRBJ1-1; D unclear. Germline V gene data show CDR1 as SGHRS and CDR2 as YFSETQ. V was shortened by 3 bases and J by 0 bases, with 12 bases between the two germline ends. The CDR3 runs to 15 residues. The CDR3 reads CASSSYGLVNTEAFF. The CDR3 DNA reads as TGCGCCAGCAGCTCCTATGGGCTTGTGAACACTGAAGCTTTCTTT.

The chain employs TRBV7-2 and TRBJ1-5; TRBD1 matches at 8 bases. There are 14 residues in the CDR3. In germline, CDR1 is SGHTA, CDR2 FQGNSA. Trimming cost V 3 bases and J 2 bases; bases outside gene matches: 0. Here the CDR3 reads CASSLTGGNQPQHF. The CDR3 DNA follows: TGTGCCAGCAGCTTGACAGGGGGCAATCAGCCCCAGCATTTT.

The rearrangement joins TRBV5-1 to TRBJ2-7, with D possibly TRBD1 on 5 matching bases. In germline, CDR1 is SGHRS, CDR2 YFSETQ. The CDR3 is made up of 14 amino acids. Trimming removed 0 bases at V and 7 bases at J, with 14 bases between. The CDR3 sequence is CASSLEGRPFEQYF. CDR3 in DNA: TGCGCCAGCAGCTTGGAGGGGCGCCCTTTTGAGCAGTACTTC.

The chain couples TRBV21-1 to TRBJ2-2; the table gives TRBD2 as D, unverified against the DNA. TRBV21-1 is a pseudogene segment. The CDR3 sequence is 16 residues long. CDR3 coding DNA: TGTGCCATCGGCACACACCGGGACTCAGGTACCGGGGAGCTGTTTTTT. Translated, it gives CAIGTHRDSGTGELFF.

The rearrangement joins TRBV29-1 to TRBJ1-5; D gene uncertain. The CDR3 is 12 amino acids. Looked up from germline, CDR1 is SQVTM and CDR2 is ANQGSEA. V lost 6 bases and J lost 9, with 15 bases in between. The CDR3 nucleotides are TGCAGCGTCTCCTCGCCCGGCGGGCCCCAGCATTTT. This translates into CSVSSPGGPQHF. Filled out from reference TRBV29-1 and TRBJ1-5, the complete variable domain reads SAVISQKPSRDICQRGTSLTIQCQVDSQVTMMFWYRQQPGQSLTLIATANQGSEATYESGFVIDKFPISRPNLTFSTLTVSNMSPEDSSIYLCSVSSPGGPQHFGDGTRLSIL.

The chain couples TRBV7-2 to TRBJ2-5; 7 positions agree with TRBD2. The V segment lost 1 base and the J segment 9 bases; nucleotides outside the gene matches: 8. Germline values: CDR1 SGHTA, CDR2 FQGNSA. This CDR3 is 14 amino acids long. CDR3 sequence: CASSLGPTGGSQYF. The CDR3 bases are TGTGCCAGCAGCTTAGGTCCGACGGGAGGATCCCAGTACTTC.

The rearrangement uses TRBV5-1 and TRBJ2-7; perhaps TRBD1 as D (7 bases). CDR1 SGHRS and CDR2 YFSETQ come from the germline V gene. Deletions cut 3 bases from V and 7 bases from J, with 14 bases between. The CDR3 extends over 13 amino acids. CDR3 DNA sequence: TGCGCCAGCAGCTCTTTCTCAGGGGGGGAGCAGTACTTC. Its protein product is CASSSFSGGEQYF.

The CDR3 region is CASSPERVGRTQYF. The CDR3 DNA follows: TGTGCCAGCTCACCAGAGCGGGTTGGGAGGACCCAGTACTTC. The V gene is TRBV18, the J gene TRBJ2-5; D might be TRBD2 (6 bases). Germline V CDR1 and CDR2: KGHSH, LQKENI. This CDR3 region has 14 residues. V was shortened by 2 bases and J by 7 bases, with 14 bases between the two germline ends.

In its sample, this clone was seen a few times. The V gene is TRBV10-2, the J gene TRBJ2-7, with D possibly matching TRBD1 (5 bases). CDR1 and CDR2 (germline): WSHSY, SAAADI. This CDR3 contains 12 residues. Trimming stripped 8 bases from V and 3 bases from J, with 11 bases between. The CDR3 sequence is CASQGAYYEQYF. The DNA of the CDR3 is TGCGCCAGCCAAGGGGCTTACTACGAGCAGTACTTC.

The gene calls are TRBV6-1 and TRBJ1-3; D is perhaps TRBD1 (5 bases). The CDR3 is 15 residues long. CDR1 is MNHNS, CDR2 SASEGT, per germline. Trimming stripped 3 bases from V and 0 bases from J, with 9 bases between. The CDR3, as DNA: TGTGCCAGCAGTGACGTGGGGGGCTCTGGAAACACCATATATTTT. Translation: CASSDVGGSGNTIYF.

This clone was detected a few times. V and J are TRBV10-3 and TRBJ2-7, with 9 bases matching TRBD2. The V gene's germline CDR1 is ENHRY and CDR2 SYGVKD. Trimming at V came to 4 bases and at J to 6 bases, leaving 7 bases not matched to a gene. This CDR3 is built from 14 residues. Written as DNA, the CDR3 is TGTGCCATCAGTGCAGCGGGAGGACTCTCCGAGCAGTACTTC. Its protein is CAISAAGGLSEQYF.